A selection of T cell receptor beta chains follows, all from one sample in a study of early T cells in non-severe SARS-CoV-2 infection. MiXCR, applied by TCRdb to the 5' RACE reads, yields one record per CDR3 protein. The repertoire holds about 59,000 distinct CDR3 sequences, over 10% seen once, with around a tenth in the top ten. The source was whole blood, collected at baseline. The receptors stem from an adult who was a healthcare worker with PCR-confirmed SARS-CoV-2 infection or an uninfected control (not recorded which). The CDR3 runs from the conserved cysteine through the conserved F or W. Fields, in order: V gene, D gene, clone size, J gene, CDR3 DNA, CDR3 protein. The D gene is left open where the match is weak. Clone size is shown for a subset of rows, as once, few, many or a class of expanded clone.

V: TRBV5-1; D: TRBD1; size: few; J: TRBJ1-1; DNA: TGCGCCAGCAGCACGGGGACAGGCACTGAAGCTTTCTTT; CDR3: CASSTGTGTEAFF
V: TRBV7-2; D: -; size: -; J: TRBJ1-2; DNA: TGTGCCAGCAGCTCCAGGGGAAAACCGGTTGGCTACACCTTC; CDR3: CASSSRGKPVGYTF
V: TRBV27; D: -; size: few; J: TRBJ2-6; DNA: TGTGCCAGCAGTTTAGCGTCCGGGGCCAACGTCCTGACTTTC; CDR3: CASSLASGANVLTF
V: TRBV7-2; D: -; size: many; J: TRBJ2-7; DNA: TGTGCCAGCAGTCCTGGGGGGTACGAGCAGTACTTC; CDR3: CASSPGGYEQYF
V: TRBV2; D: -; size: few; J: TRBJ1-2; DNA: TGTGCCAGCAACGGGGACAAACTTCTTGGGGATGGCTACACCTTC; CDR3: CASNGDKLLGDGYTF
V: TRBV7-9; D: -; size: few; J: TRBJ1-2; DNA: TGTGCCAGCAGCTTAGCGGCGGGACGGAGCTACACCTTC; CDR3: CASSLAAGRSYTF
V: TRBV29-1; D: -; size: few; J: TRBJ1-1; DNA: TGCAGCGTTGAAGACGCGTGGTGGGGCACTGAAGCTTTCTTT; CDR3: CSVEDAWWGTEAFF
V: TRBV20-1; D: -; size: -; J: TRBJ1-6; DNA: TGCAGTGCCGGACAGAGAACCCTCCACTTT; CDR3: CSAGQRTLHF
V: TRBV6-5; D: -; size: many; J: TRBJ1-1; DNA: TGTGCCAGCATGCTCAGGGGAAGAACTGAAGCTTTCTTT; CDR3: CASMLRGRTEAFF
V: TRBV20-1; D: TRBD1; size: -; J: TRBJ2-5; DNA: TGCAGTGCTAGAATTTCCGGGACAGGCGGGCAGACCCAGTACTTC; CDR3: CSARISGTGGQTQYF
V: TRBV9; D: -; size: -; J: TRBJ2-3; DNA: TGTGCCAGCAGCGTAGAGGGGAGCCGCCGTTCAGATACGCAGTATTTT; CDR3: CASSVEGSRRSDTQYF
V: TRBV6-2/TRBV6-3; D: -; size: many; J: TRBJ2-3; DNA: TGTGCCAGCAGTGATCCGGACCTTTCATGGAACACAGATACGCAGTATTTT; CDR3: CASSDPDLSWNTDTQYF
V: TRBV6-4; D: -; size: few; J: TRBJ2-1; DNA: TGTGCCAGCAGTGACCCCCGGGCCCGGACGGCCCTTGGGGGGAATGAGCAGTTCTTC; CDR3: CASSDPRARTALGGNEQFF
V: TRBV19; D: TRBD1; size: few; J: TRBJ1-2; DNA: TGTGCCAGTAGTATGAGGGGACAGGGGAACGGCTACACCTTC; CDR3: CASSMRGQGNGYTF
V: TRBV28; D: TRBD1; size: -; J: TRBJ1-5; DNA: TGTGCCAGCAGTTTTGCCGGGACAGGAAGCAATCAGCCCCAGCATTTT; CDR3: CASSFAGTGSNQPQHF
V: TRBV11-2; D: -; size: few; J: TRBJ1-1; DNA: TGTGCCAGCAGCTTATTCTCAGAAGGTACCACTGAAGCTTTCTTT; CDR3: CASSLFSEGTTEAFF
V: TRBV5-8; D: -; size: few; J: TRBJ2-4; DNA: TGTGCCAGCAGCTTGTGGACCACTAATCCCGCCAAAAACATTCAGTACTTC; CDR3: CASSLWTTNPAKNIQYF
V: TRBV4-2; D: TRBD2; size: many; J: TRBJ2-1; DNA: TGTGCCAGCAGCCAAGAGGCCAGCGGGAGGGCCTTAAATGAGCAGTTCTTC; CDR3: CASSQEASGRALNEQFF
V: TRBV12-3/TRBV12-4; D: -; size: -; J: TRBJ1-6; DNA: TGTGCCTCCCGGACAGATCATAATTCACCCCTCCACTTT; CDR3: CASRTDHNSPLHF
V: TRBV12-3/TRBV12-4; D: -; size: -; J: TRBJ2-5; DNA: TGTGCCAGCAGTCACGGACTGAACCAAGAGACCCAGTACTTC; CDR3: CASSHGLNQETQYF
V: TRBV7-9; D: TRBD2; size: many; J: TRBJ2-2; DNA: TGTGCCAGCAGTTCGGGACTAGCGGGAACCGGGGAGCTGTTTTTT; CDR3: CASSSGLAGTGELFF
V: TRBV5-4; D: -; size: -; J: TRBJ2-5; DNA: TGTGCCAGCAGCTTGGTGGGGGGCGAGGAAGAGACCCAGTACTTC; CDR3: CASSLVGGEEETQYF
V: TRBV5-1; D: TRBD2; size: -; J: TRBJ2-1; DNA: TGCGCCAGCAGCTCGACTAGCGGGGGGCCTATCAACTCCTACAATGAGCAGTTCTTC; CDR3: CASSSTSGGPINSYNEQFF
V: TRBV7-9; D: TRBD1; size: -; J: TRBJ2-6; DNA: TGTGCCAGCAGCGAGAGACAGGGTATGGGGGCCAACGTCCTGACTTTC; CDR3: CASSERQGMGANVLTF
V: TRBV28; D: -; size: -; J: TRBJ2-7; DNA: TGTGCCAGCAGTTTTTCCCTCAGGGGATTGTCCTACGAGCAGTACTTC; CDR3: CASSFSLRGLSYEQYF
V: TRBV20-1; D: TRBD2; size: many; J: TRBJ2-1; DNA: TGCAGTGCTAGTCCCCCCCTGGGAGCGGGAGGGCCTGAGCAGTTCTTC; CDR3: CSASPPLGAGGPEQFF
V: TRBV12-3/TRBV12-4; D: -; size: -; J: TRBJ2-7; DNA: TGTGCCAGCAGCCCCCGGGTGGGCTACTACGAGCAGTACTTC; CDR3: CASSPRVGYYEQYF
V: TRBV5-1; D: TRBD1; size: many; J: TRBJ2-7; DNA: TGCGCCAGCAGTTCCAGGGGGCTCCCCTACGAGCAGTACTTC; CDR3: CASSSRGLPYEQYF
V: TRBV20-1; D: -; size: few; J: TRBJ2-1; DNA: TGCAGTGCTAGTTGGGGGATCTACAATGAGCAGTTCTTC; CDR3: CSASWGIYNEQFF
V: TRBV12-5; D: -; size: -; J: TRBJ2-5; DNA: TGTGCTAGTGGTTTGGCAACAGGGTTGGAGACCCAGTACTTC; CDR3: CASGLATGLETQYF
V: TRBV6-2/TRBV6-3; D: -; size: -; J: TRBJ2-7; DNA: TGTGCCAGCAGCTCTTCGATCAACTACGAGCAGTACTTC; CDR3: CASSSSINYEQYF
V: TRBV15; D: -; size: few; J: TRBJ1-2; DNA: TGTGCCAGCCAACGCGGGGGCGGAGGCTATGGCTACACCTTC; CDR3: CASQRGGGGYGYTF
V: TRBV7-2; D: -; size: few; J: TRBJ2-1; DNA: TGTGCCAGCAGCTTTTCCCTTTTAAGCTCCTACAATGAGCAGTTCTTC; CDR3: CASSFSLLSSYNEQFF
V: TRBV19; D: -; size: -; J: TRBJ2-7; DNA: TGTGCCAGTAGTATCCGGGGCGAGCAGTACTTC; CDR3: CASSIRGEQYF
V: TRBV7-6; D: -; size: few; J: TRBJ2-1; DNA: TGTGCCAGCAGCTTAGCGCCGGCTAGCCCGAGCTCCTACAATGAGCAGTTCTTC; CDR3: CASSLAPASPSSYNEQFF
V: TRBV7-2; D: -; size: many; J: TRBJ2-7; DNA: TGTGCCAGCAGCTCAGGGTTCGGGGGAACCTACGAGCAGTACTTC; CDR3: CASSSGFGGTYEQYF
V: TRBV2; D: -; size: few; J: TRBJ1-5; DNA: TGTGCCAGCAGTGGGGAACAGGGATTTAGCAATCAGCCCCAGCATTTT; CDR3: CASSGEQGFSNQPQHF
V: TRBV5-1; D: -; size: many; J: TRBJ1-1; DNA: TGCGCCAGCAGCCCTACCGGCAGGGGCAACACTGAAGCTTTCTTT; CDR3: CASSPTGRGNTEAFF
V: TRBV5-1; D: -; size: -; J: TRBJ2-7; DNA: TGCGCCAGCAGCTTGGGCGGCGACGGCTCCTACGAGCAGTACTTC; CDR3: CASSLGGDGSYEQYF
V: TRBV7-2; D: TRBD1; size: -; J: TRBJ1-6; DNA: TGTGCCAGCAGCCCAACGACAGGGGGTCGGGTTTCACCCCTCCACTTT; CDR3: CASSPTTGGRVSPLHF
V: TRBV7-8; D: -; size: few; J: TRBJ2-1; DNA: TGTGCCAGCAGCTTATTGTCGCGAGGAGGCTACAATGAGCAGTTCTTC; CDR3: CASSLLSRGGYNEQFF
V: TRBV6-2/TRBV6-3; D: -; size: few; J: TRBJ2-3; DNA: TGTGCCAGCACGCCTCAGCAGCCTAGCACAGATACGCAGTATTTT; CDR3: CASTPQQPSTDTQYF
V: TRBV12-3/TRBV12-4; D: TRBD2; size: -; J: TRBJ2-1; DNA: TGTGCCAGCAGTTCAACCGGGACTAGCGGACCGGTTGGGACCTACAATGAGCAGTTCTTC; CDR3: CASSSTGTSGPVGTYNEQFF
V: TRBV6-6; D: TRBD2; size: few; J: TRBJ2-1; DNA: TGTGCCAGCAGTTTGACCACTCGTGGGGTTAGCGGGAGAGTTCGCGAGCAGTTCTTC; CDR3: CASSLTTRGVSGRVREQFF
V: TRBV5-1; D: -; size: -; J: TRBJ2-7; DNA: TGCGCCAGCAGCTTGGTCCTCCCAAGCTCCTACGAGCAGTACTTC; CDR3: CASSLVLPSSYEQYF
V: TRBV5-4; D: TRBD2; size: few; J: TRBJ2-1; DNA: TGTGCCAGCAGCTTGGCCGGGACTAGCTCCTACAATGAGCAGTTCTTC; CDR3: CASSLAGTSSYNEQFF
V: TRBV11-2; D: -; size: few; J: TRBJ2-7; DNA: TGTGCCAGCAGCTTTGAGCTTCCCTACGAGCAGTACTTC; CDR3: CASSFELPYEQYF
V: TRBV7-8; D: TRBD2; size: few; J: TRBJ2-3; DNA: TGTGCCAGCAGCCCAAGACTAGCGGGTACCACAGATACGCAGTATTTT; CDR3: CASSPRLAGTTDTQYF
V: TRBV12-3/TRBV12-4; D: TRBD1; size: -; J: TRBJ2-2; DNA: TGTGCCACCACTCAGGGGGCGGCCACCGGGGAGCTGTTTTTT; CDR3: CATTQGAATGELFF
V: TRBV11-3; D: -; size: -; J: TRBJ2-3; DNA: TGTGCCAGCAGCGAAATAAGCACAGATACGCAGTATTTT; CDR3: CASSEISTDTQYF
V: TRBV5-1; D: -; size: -; J: TRBJ2-7; DNA: TGCGCCAGCAGCGACCTGAGGGGACTCGAGCAGTACTTC; CDR3: CASSDLRGLEQYF
V: TRBV20-1; D: TRBD1; size: many; J: TRBJ2-1; DNA: TGCAGTGCTAGAGGACAGGGGACAAGCTCCTACAATGAGCAGTTCTTC; CDR3: CSARGQGTSSYNEQFF
V: TRBV28; D: TRBD2; size: many; J: TRBJ2-6; DNA: TGTGCCAGCAGTTTCCTAGCGGGGGCAATCTCTGGGGCCAACGTCCTGACTTTC; CDR3: CASSFLAGAISGANVLTF
V: TRBV5-1; D: TRBD1; size: many; J: TRBJ2-3; DNA: TGCGCCAGCACCCTAACCCGGACAGGGATTGGGGGCACAGATACGCAGTATTTT; CDR3: CASTLTRTGIGGTDTQYF
V: TRBV28; D: -; size: medium-sized; J: TRBJ1-1; DNA: TGTGCCAGCAGTCTTTCCCAAAACATGAACACTGAAGCTTTCTTT; CDR3: CASSLSQNMNTEAFF
V: TRBV29-1; D: -; size: -; J: TRBJ1-2; DNA: TGCAGCGACCTTGACAGAGCCTATGGCTACACCTTC; CDR3: CSDLDRAYGYTF
V: TRBV10-2; D: TRBD1; size: few; J: TRBJ2-2; DNA: TGCGCCAGCAAGGGACAGACGAACACCGGGGAGCTGTTTTTT; CDR3: CASKGQTNTGELFF
V: TRBV12-3/TRBV12-4; D: -; size: many; J: TRBJ1-6; DNA: TGTGCCAGCAGTTTCGGCCGGAGTTCACCCCTCCACTTT; CDR3: CASSFGRSSPLHF
V: TRBV5-1; D: TRBD2; size: many; J: TRBJ2-3; DNA: TGCGCCAGCAGCTCTTTAGCGGGGGGGCGGGCAGATACGCAGTATTTT; CDR3: CASSSLAGGRADTQYF
V: TRBV7-2; D: -; size: few; J: TRBJ2-1; DNA: TGTGCCAGCAGCGACGTTTTAGGGCAGGTCTACAATGAGCAGTTCTTC; CDR3: CASSDVLGQVYNEQFF